The TCR beta chain under discussion was sequenced for a study of cytomegalovirus exposure and HLA in healthy donors. Overall study results and limits: Analysis was performed later, and it showed HLA-associated TCR beta chains to be more clonally expanded than equally common others. Presence/absence analyses supposed approximately even sequencing depth among donors.

There are a few counts of this clone. The antigen is not known. Losses at the gene ends were 6 bases for V and 4 bases for J; bases not matched to a gene: 5. CDR3 length: 13 residues. The germline CDR1 and CDR2 sequences are LNHDA and SQIVND (reference sequence). The PCR contained 60 Vbeta and 13 Jbeta primers. Measured with immunoSEQ multiplex PCR; TCRdb has only the in-frame clones, and not every one. Among some 130,000 clones listed, 70% were seen once. The sequence came from a woman in her fifties or sixties in good health and CMV-seropositive. The chain has TRBV19 and TRBJ1-2; TRBD1 agrees at 7 bases. Sequencing was performed on PBMCs. The CDR3 coding sequence is TGTGCCAGTAGAGGGACAGACCGCTATGGCTACACCTTC. It is translated as CASRGTDRYGYTF.